This entry describes one T cell receptor (beta chain). This may arise from a read error, as a much more abundant clone is one base away. This specimen belongs to a study of blood T cells in healthy people across ages. V was clipped by 8 bases and J by 5 bases; unmatched bases: 8. The CDR3 has 14 residues. Together with a sample-barcoded 5' primer, a J-beta primer mix was included in a second PCR lasting about 7 to 12 cycles. A single record per CDR3 protein comes from TCRdb applying MiXCR to the 5' RACE reads. The profile shows around 870,000 distinct CDR3 sequences, 29% of them singletons. This chain uses TRBV12-3 or TRBV12-4 with TRBJ1-2, with TRBD1 matching 10 bases. This TCR was recovered from a woman of 80 years or more in good health. Material: blood. The CDR3 sequence is CASWRGQGEYGYTF. The CDR3 DNA reads TGTGCCAGCTGGCGAGGACAGGGGGAATATGGCTACACCTTC.